Here is one TCR beta chain with its context. These data are taken from a study of blood T cell repertoires in COVID-19. The germline V gene has CDR1 SGHVS and CDR2 FQNEAQ. Trimming at V came to 5 bases and at J to 1 base, leaving 11 bases not matched to a gene. The CDR3 covers 18 residues. This table comes from immunoSEQ multiplex PCR, and its TCRdb copy is limited to in-frame clones, with some not included. The table lists 200,000 to 250,000 clones, around 82% of them singletons. The gene calls are TRBV7-8 and TRBJ2-1; 10 positions agree with TRBD2. This clonotype was sampled from an elderly woman with active or convalescent COVID-19. The sequenced material came from peripheral blood. CDR3 coding DNA: TGTGCCAGCAGCCTAGTTCTAGCGGGAGACCTTTCCTACAATGAGCAGTTCTTC. This encodes CASSLVLAGDLSYNEQFF.